This T cell receptor (beta chain) was sequenced for a study of T cells in Graves' hyperthyroidism and ophthalmopathy. The CDR3 is made up of 12 amino acids. The ends were cut back, 0 bases at V and 6 bases at J, with 2 bases in the middle. Germline CDR1 and CDR2: MNHEY and SVGAGI. RNA transcripts yielded amplified TCR beta CDR3 regions. First-round RT-PCR targeting the TCR CDR3 was performed with the HTBI primer set. TCRdb redid the calling of the multiplex PCR reads with MiXCR, one entry per CDR3 protein. The repertoire holds around 390,000 distinct CDR3 sequences, with more than 12% as singletons. The sequence was obtained from a woman between 25 and 40 years old with Graves' ophthalmopathy. The chain carries TRBV6-5 and TRBJ2-2; D is unresolved. Sequencing used blood. In DNA form, the CDR3 reads TGTGCCAGCAGTTACTCAGCCGGGGAGCTGTTTTTT. The encoded protein is CASSYSAGELFF.